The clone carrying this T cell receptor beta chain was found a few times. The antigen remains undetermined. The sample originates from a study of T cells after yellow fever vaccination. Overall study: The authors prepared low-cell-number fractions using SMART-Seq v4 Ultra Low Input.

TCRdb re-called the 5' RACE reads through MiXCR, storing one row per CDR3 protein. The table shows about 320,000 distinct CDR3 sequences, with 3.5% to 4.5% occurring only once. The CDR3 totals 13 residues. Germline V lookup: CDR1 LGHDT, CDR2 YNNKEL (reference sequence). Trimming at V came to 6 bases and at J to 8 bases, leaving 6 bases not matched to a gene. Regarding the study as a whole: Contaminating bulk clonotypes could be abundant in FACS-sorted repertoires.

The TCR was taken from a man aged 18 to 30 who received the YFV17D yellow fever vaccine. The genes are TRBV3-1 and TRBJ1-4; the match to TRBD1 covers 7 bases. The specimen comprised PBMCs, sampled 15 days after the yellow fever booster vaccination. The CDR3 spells CASRRTGAEKLFF. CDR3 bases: TGTGCCAGCAGGCGAACAGGGGCCGAAAAACTGTTTTTT.